The 21 T cell receptor beta chains presented below share a single source sample, sequenced in a study of early T cells in non-severe SARS-CoV-2 infection. One entry per CDR3 protein results from TCRdb running MiXCR on the 5' RACE reads. The sample consists of 68,000 or so distinct CDR3 sequences, 9.5% to 15% of them appearing once. Source material: whole blood. The receptors were gathered from an adult who was a healthcare worker with PCR-confirmed SARS-CoV-2 infection or an uninfected control (not recorded which).

This clonotype was counted only a few times. In DNA form, the CDR3 reads TGTGCCAGCCTCCCCGGAACCTCGACAAAAGCTTTCTTT. Its translation: CASLPGTSTKAFF. This chain links TRBV5-5 with TRBJ1-1; D gene unclear. The V gene's germline CDR1 is SGHKS and CDR2 YYEKEE (reference sequence). V was trimmed by 7 bases and J by 9 bases, leaving 19 bases between them. The length of the CDR3 is 13 residues.

This clonotype has ten or more counts. This rearrangement joins TRBV19 to TRBJ2-3; weak D call: TRBD2 (6 bases). The CDR3 sequence is 15 residues long. Per germline, CDR1 LNHDA and CDR2 SQIVND (reference sequence). Trimming took off 7 bases at V and 1 base at J, with 15 bases between the two ends. The CDR3 DNA reads TGTGCCAGTACTCCGGGACTGTCCCGCACAGATACGCAGTATTTT. This codes for CASTPGLSRTDTQYF. The full variable domain, completed using reference TRBV19 and TRBJ2-3, is DGGITQSPKYLFRKEGQNVTLSCEQNLNHDAMYWYRQDPGQGLRLIYYSQIVNDFQKGDIAEGYSVSREKKESFPLTVTSAQKNPTAFYLCASTPGLSRTDTQYFGPGTRLTVL.

The CDR3 nucleotides read TGTGCCAGTAGTATCGGTCTAGCGGGGGGGTTGAGGGATGAGCAGTTCTTC. The encoded protein is CASSIGLAGGLRDEQFF. The chain carries TRBV19 and TRBJ2-1; TRBD2 aligns across 12 bases. With V trimmed by 3 bases and J by 8 bases, 11 bases remained unmatched. The CDR3 has 17 residues. Germline V lookup: CDR1 LNHDA, CDR2 SQIVND (reference sequence).

The CDR3 coding sequence is TGTGCCAGCAGCCACTTGAAAAATGAGCAGTTCTTC. It is translated as CASSHLKNEQFF. The chain joins TRBV12-3 or TRBV12-4 to TRBJ2-1, with D unclear. The V end was cut by 6 bases, the J end by 7 bases, with 10 bases between. The length of the CDR3 is 12 residues.

The chain is built from TRBV7-8 and TRBJ2-7; 9 positions match TRBD2. The CDR3 length is 14 residues. Germline V gene sequence: CDR1 SGHVS, CDR2 FQNEAQ. Germline trimming cut 4 bases from V and 4 bases from J; bases unmatched to any gene: 5. Here the CDR3 DNA reads TGTGCCAGCAGCTGGGCGGGGGGGATATACGAGCAGTACTTC. Encoded protein: CASSWAGGIYEQYF. The complete variable domain, with remaining parts taken from reference TRBV7-8 and TRBJ2-7, reads GAGVSQSPRYKVAKRGQDVALRCDPISGHVSLFWYQQALGQGPEFLTYFQNEAQLDKSGLPSDRFFAERPEGSVSTLKIQRTQQEDSAVYLCASSWAGGIYEQYFGPGTRLTVT.

The chain uses TRBV3-1 and TRBJ2-7; D gene unclear. Germline V gene data show CDR1 as LGHDT and CDR2 as YNNKEL (reference sequence). CDR3 length: 12 residues. V lost 1 base and J 5 bases, leaving 6 bases between the germline ends. CDR3 in amino acids: CASSQAPDEQYF. The CDR3 DNA sequence: TGTGCCAGCAGCCAAGCTCCCGACGAGCAGTACTTC.

This clonotype was seen many times. V gene TRBV14 combines with J gene TRBJ1-6; D not certain. Germline loops: CDR1 SGHDN, CDR2 FVKESK. The V gene lost 1 base and the J gene lost 6 bases, with 22 bases spanning the gap. The CDR3 is 19 residues long. DNA of the CDR3: TGTGCCAGCAGCCAAGGAACCCTGAAGTTAACAGCTCGTAATTCACCCCTCCACTTT. Residues: CASSQGTLKLTARNSPLHF.

In its sample, this clonotype was seen a few times. The V gene is TRBV29-1, the J gene TRBJ2-7, with a possible D match to TRBD1 (6 bases). Germline CDR1 is SQVTM and CDR2 is ANQGSEA. The V end lost 6 bases, the J end lost 3 bases, and 18 bases lay between the germline ends. This CDR3 is built from 14 residues. CDR3 DNA sequence: TGCAGCGTCCGAACCGACGGACAGTACTACGAGCAGTACTTC. This sequence encodes CSVRTDGQYYEQYF.

There are many counts of this clonotype. V is TRBV20-1 and J is TRBJ2-1, with 8 bases identical to TRBD1. Germline CDR1 and CDR2: DFQATT and SNEGSKA (reference sequence). V shed 2 bases, J shed 2 bases, and the junction held 8 bases outside the gene matches. This CDR3 has 16 residues. The CDR3 sequence is CSARLLDRAAYNEQFF. As DNA, the CDR3 is TGCAGTGCTAGACTGTTGGACAGGGCGGCCTACAATGAGCAGTTCTTC.

There are a few counts of this clonotype. V usage is TRBV11-2 and J usage is TRBJ2-3; no clear D gene. V gave up 1 base and J gave up 4 bases, with 12 bases separating them. CDR1 and CDR2 (germline): SGHAT, FQNNGV. The CDR3 covers 15 residues. This CDR3 is CASSLVGSAADTQYF. The CDR3 DNA sequence: TGTGCCAGCAGCTTAGTAGGTTCGGCGGCAGATACGCAGTATTTT.

Many counts were recorded for this clonotype. The chain employs TRBV20-1 and TRBJ1-5; D perhaps matches TRBD1 (5 bases). V was shortened by 4 bases and J by 4 bases, with 17 bases between the two germline ends. The CDR3 has 15 residues. In germline, CDR1 is DFQATT, CDR2 SNEGSKA (reference sequence). The CDR3 DNA reads as TGCAGTGCTATTCCTGGGGCAGGTGGAAATCAGCCCCAGCATTTT. Its translation: CSAIPGAGGNQPQHF.

This clonotype came up a few times. This chain links TRBV2 with TRBJ1-4; 7 bases are a match to TRBD1. This CDR3 comprises 14 residues. V lost 2 bases and J lost 10; bases outside the gene matches: 7. Germline CDR1 is SNHLY and CDR2 is FYNNEI. CDR3 sequence reads: CASSETGDRGKLFF. The CDR3 DNA follows: TGTGCCAGCAGTGAAACAGGGGATCGGGGAAAACTGTTTTTT.

This sequence joins TRBV28 and TRBJ1-6; a weak D match, TRBD1 (5 bases). Germline CDR1 is MDHEN and CDR2 is SYDVKM. The CDR3 has 14 residues. V was pared by 2 bases and J by 6 bases, with 8 bases between. The CDR3 loop reads CASSLAGINSPLHF. DNA of the CDR3: TGTGCCAGCAGTTTAGCAGGGATTAATTCACCCCTCCACTTT. Full variable domain (missing parts from reference TRBV28 and TRBJ1-6): DVKVTQSSRYLVKRTGEKVFLECVQDMDHENMFWYRQDPGLGLRLIYFSYDVKMKEKGDIPEGYSVSREKKERFSLILESASTNQTSMYLCASSLAGINSPLHFGNGTRLTVT.

The chain employs TRBV20-1 and TRBJ2-1; D not certain. This CDR3 has 13 amino acids. CDR1 DFQATT and CDR2 SNEGSKA come from the germline V gene (reference sequence). V lost 6 bases and J 7 bases, leaving 16 bases between the germline ends. CDR3 in amino acids: CSAKSGRVNEQFF. In nucleotides, the CDR3 is TGCAGTGCAAAGTCCGGACGGGTGAATGAGCAGTTCTTC.

This clonotype was observed many times. The gene calls are TRBV5-1 and TRBJ2-2; weak D call: TRBD2 (6 bases). The ends were cut back, 4 bases at V and 6 bases at J, with 16 bases in the middle. In germline, CDR1 is SGHRS, CDR2 YFSETQ. The CDR3 sequence is 15 residues long. Here the CDR3 reads CASSVGAGPSGELFF. The CDR3 coding sequence is TGCGCCAGCAGCGTTGGCGCGGGACCCTCCGGGGAGCTGTTTTTT.

Many counts were recorded for this clonotype. The chain recombines TRBV12-3 or TRBV12-4 with TRBJ2-2, with D unresolved. This CDR3 is built from 13 residues. V lost 6 bases to trimming and J lost 3 bases, with 8 bases between them. The DNA for the CDR3 is TGTGCCAGCAGCCCCGTCGACACCGGGGAGCTGTTTTTT. This translates into CASSPVDTGELFF.

The rearrangement joins TRBV15 to TRBJ1-5; 7 nucleotides match TRBD1. V lost 3 bases to trimming and J lost 0 bases; unmatched junction nucleotides: 8. This CDR3 has 17 residues. CDR1 and CDR2 from the germline V gene are LNHNV and YYDKDF (reference sequence). This chain's CDR3 is CATSSQSQGVSNQPQHF. The CDR3 nucleotides read TGTGCCACCAGCAGCCAATCCCAGGGGGTTAGCAATCAGCCCCAGCATTTT.

The chain carries TRBV10-2 and TRBJ2-3, with D perhaps matching TRBD2 (6 bases). Germline-derived CDR1 and CDR2 are WSHSY and SAAADI. The length of the CDR3 is 14 residues. V dropped 5 bases and J dropped 3 bases, with 12 bases sitting between them. The CDR3, as DNA: TGCGCCAGCAGTAGTCGCCGGGGGACAGATACGCAGTATTTT. It codes for CASSSRRGTDTQYF.

This clonotype was counted between two and nine times. The J gene is TRBJ2-3, the V gene TRBV10-1; perhaps D is TRBD1 or TRBD2 (6 bases each). Trimming pared 3 bases from V and 7 bases from J, leaving 17 bases between. The CDR3 contains 15 residues. Germline V gene sequence: CDR1 WNHNN, CDR2 SYGVQD (reference sequence). DNA of the CDR3: TGCGCCAGCAGTGACCCTCGGCGGGACACGTATACGCAGTATTTT. This codes for CASSDPRRDTYTQYF.

This clonotype was picked up a small number of times. CDR3 sequence: CASSLSSMRRYEQYF. DNA of the CDR3: TGTGCCAGCAGCTTATCATCGATGAGGCGTTACGAGCAGTACTTC. The rearrangement uses TRBV11-2 and TRBJ2-7, with D hard to call. The V end was cut by 2 bases, the J end by 4 bases, with 15 bases between. There are 15 residues in the CDR3. Germline V gene data show CDR1 as SGHAT and CDR2 as FQNNGV.

This clonotype was detected ten times or more. The chain employs TRBV5-1 and TRBJ2-3, with TRBD2 matching 9 bases. Trimming removed 3 bases from V and 6 bases from J; junction bases left unmatched: 8. The CDR3 spans 15 residues. From germline, CDR1 is SGHRS and CDR2 YFSETQ. In DNA form, the CDR3 reads TGCGCCAGCAGCTCCGGCGGGGGGGCCTTTGATACGCAGTATTTT. Protein sequence: CASSSGGGAFDTQYF.